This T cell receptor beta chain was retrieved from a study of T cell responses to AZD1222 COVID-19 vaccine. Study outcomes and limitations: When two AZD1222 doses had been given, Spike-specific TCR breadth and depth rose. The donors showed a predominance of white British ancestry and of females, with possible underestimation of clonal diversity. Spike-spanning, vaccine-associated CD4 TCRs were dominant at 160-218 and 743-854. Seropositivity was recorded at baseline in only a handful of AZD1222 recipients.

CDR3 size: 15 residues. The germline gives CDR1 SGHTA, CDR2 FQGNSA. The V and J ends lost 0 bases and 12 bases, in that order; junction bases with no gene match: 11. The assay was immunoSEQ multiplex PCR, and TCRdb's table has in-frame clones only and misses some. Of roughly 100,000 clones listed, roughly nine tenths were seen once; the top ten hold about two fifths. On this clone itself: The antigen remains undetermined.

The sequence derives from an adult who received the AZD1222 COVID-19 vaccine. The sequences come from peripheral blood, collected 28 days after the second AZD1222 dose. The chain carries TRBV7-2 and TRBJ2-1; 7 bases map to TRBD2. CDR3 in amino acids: CASSLAFTSDGGQFF. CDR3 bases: TGTGCCAGCAGCTTAGCCTTCACTAGCGACGGGGGGCAGTTCTTC.